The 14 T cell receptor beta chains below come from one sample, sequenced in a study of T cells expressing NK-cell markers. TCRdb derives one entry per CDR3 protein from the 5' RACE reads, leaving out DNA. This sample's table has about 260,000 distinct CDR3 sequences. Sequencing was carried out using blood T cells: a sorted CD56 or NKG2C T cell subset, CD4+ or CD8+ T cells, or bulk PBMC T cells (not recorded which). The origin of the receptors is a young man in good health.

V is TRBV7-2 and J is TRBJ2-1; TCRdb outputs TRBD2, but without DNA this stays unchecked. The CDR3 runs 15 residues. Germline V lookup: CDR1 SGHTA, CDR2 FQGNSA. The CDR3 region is CASSTGTSGINEQFF.

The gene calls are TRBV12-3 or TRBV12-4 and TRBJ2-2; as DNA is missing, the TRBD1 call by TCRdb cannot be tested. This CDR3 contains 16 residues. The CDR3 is CASTVWGGVRTGELFF.

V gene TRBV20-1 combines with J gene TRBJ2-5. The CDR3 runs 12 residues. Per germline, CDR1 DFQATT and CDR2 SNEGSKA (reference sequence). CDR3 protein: CSASGDQETQYF.

The CDR3 region is CASSLESTAYNEQFF. The rearrangement uses TRBV7-8 and TRBJ2-1. Germline values: CDR1 SGHVS, CDR2 FQNEAQ. This CDR3 has 15 residues.

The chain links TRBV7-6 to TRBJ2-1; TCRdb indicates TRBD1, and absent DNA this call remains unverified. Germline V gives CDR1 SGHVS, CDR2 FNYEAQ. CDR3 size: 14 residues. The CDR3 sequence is CASKLPGQGGEQFF.

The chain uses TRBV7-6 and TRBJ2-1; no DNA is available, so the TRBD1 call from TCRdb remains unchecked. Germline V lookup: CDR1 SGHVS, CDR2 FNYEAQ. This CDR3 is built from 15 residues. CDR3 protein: CASSGGDRENNEQFF.

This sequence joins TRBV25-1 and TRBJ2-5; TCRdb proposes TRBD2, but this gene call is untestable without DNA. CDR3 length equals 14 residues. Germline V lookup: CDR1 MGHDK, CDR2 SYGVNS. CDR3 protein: CASSEARSGETQYF. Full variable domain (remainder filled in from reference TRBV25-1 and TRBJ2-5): EADIYQTPRYLVIGTGKKITLECSQTMGHDKMYWYQQDPGMELHLIHYSYGVNSTEKGDLSSESTVSRIRTEHFPLTLESARPSHTSQYLCASSEARSGETQYFGPGTRLLVL.

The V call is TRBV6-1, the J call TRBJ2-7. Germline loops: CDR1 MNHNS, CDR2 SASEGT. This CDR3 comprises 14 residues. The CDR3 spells CASSGWSVSYEQYF.

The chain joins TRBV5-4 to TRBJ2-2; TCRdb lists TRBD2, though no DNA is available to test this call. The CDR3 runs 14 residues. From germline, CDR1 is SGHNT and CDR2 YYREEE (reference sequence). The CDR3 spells CASSPAGATGELFF.

The CDR3 region is CASSGKGGMNTEAFF. V is TRBV2 and J is TRBJ1-1; TCRdb indicates TRBD1, and absent DNA this call remains unverified. The CDR3 contains 15 residues. Per the germline V gene, CDR1 is SNHLY and CDR2 is FYNNEI.

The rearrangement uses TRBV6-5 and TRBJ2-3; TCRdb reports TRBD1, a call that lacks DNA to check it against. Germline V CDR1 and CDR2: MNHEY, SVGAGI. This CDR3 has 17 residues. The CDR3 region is CASSSLGHTISTDTQYF.

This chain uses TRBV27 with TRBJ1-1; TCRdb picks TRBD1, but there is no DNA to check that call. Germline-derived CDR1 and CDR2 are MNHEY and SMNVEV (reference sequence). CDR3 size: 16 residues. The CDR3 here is CASRPGQGVLNTEAFF.

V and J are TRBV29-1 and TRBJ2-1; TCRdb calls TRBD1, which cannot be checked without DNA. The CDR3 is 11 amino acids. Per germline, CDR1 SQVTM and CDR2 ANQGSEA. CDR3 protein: CSGQDYNEQFF.

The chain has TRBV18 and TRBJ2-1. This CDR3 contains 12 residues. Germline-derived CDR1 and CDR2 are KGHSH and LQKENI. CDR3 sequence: CASSPERNEQFF.